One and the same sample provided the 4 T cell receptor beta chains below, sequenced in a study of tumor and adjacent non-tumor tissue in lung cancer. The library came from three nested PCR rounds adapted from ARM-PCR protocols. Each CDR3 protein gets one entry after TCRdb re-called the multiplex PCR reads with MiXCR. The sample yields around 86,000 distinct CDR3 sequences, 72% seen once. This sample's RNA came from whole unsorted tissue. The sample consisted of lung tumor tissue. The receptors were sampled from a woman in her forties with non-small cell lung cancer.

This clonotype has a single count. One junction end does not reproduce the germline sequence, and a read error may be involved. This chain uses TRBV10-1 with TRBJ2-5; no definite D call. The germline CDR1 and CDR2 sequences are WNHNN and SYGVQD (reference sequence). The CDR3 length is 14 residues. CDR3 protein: CTSSGFGNQETQYF. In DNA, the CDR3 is TGCACCAGCAGTGGGTTTGGGAACCAAGAGACCCAGTACTTC.

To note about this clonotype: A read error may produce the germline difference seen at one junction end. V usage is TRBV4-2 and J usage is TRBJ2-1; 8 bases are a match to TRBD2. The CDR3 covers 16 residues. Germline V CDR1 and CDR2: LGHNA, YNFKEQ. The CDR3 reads CANSQDNGRGYNERFF. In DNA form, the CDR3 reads TGTGCCAATAGCCAAGATAACGGGAGGGGGTACAATGAGCGGTTCTTC.

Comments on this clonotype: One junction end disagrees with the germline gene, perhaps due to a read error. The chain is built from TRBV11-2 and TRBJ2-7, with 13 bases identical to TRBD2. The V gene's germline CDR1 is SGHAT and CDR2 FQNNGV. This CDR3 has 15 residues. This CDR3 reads CDSSIRTSGRYEEYF. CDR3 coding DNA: TGTGACAGCAGCATTCGGACTAGCGGGAGATACGAGGAGTACTTC.

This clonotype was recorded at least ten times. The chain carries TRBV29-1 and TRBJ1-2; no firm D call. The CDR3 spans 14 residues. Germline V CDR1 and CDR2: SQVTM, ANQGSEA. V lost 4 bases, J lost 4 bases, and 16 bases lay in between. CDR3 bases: TGCAGCGTTGCCCCCCCGAGGGCTTCCTATGGCTACACCTTC. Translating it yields CSVAPPRASYGYTF.